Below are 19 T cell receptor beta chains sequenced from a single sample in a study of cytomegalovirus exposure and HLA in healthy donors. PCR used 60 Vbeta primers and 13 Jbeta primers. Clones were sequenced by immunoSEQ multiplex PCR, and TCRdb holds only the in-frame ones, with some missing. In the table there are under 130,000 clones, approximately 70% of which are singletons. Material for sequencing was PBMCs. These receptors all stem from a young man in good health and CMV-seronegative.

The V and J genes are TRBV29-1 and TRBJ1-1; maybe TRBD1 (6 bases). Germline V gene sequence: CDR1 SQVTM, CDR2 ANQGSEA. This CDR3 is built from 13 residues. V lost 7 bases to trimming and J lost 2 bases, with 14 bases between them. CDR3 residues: CSGEQGYNTEAFF. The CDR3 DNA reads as TGCAGCGGGGAACAGGGCTATAACACTGAAGCTTTCTTT.

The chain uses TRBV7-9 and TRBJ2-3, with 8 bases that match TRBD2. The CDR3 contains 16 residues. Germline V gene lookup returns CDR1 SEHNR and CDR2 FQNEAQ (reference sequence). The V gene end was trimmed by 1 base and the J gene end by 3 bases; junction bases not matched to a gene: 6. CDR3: CASSLELKRETDTQYF. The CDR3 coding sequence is TGTGCCAGCAGCTTAGAACTAAAGCGGGAGACAGATACGCAGTATTTT.

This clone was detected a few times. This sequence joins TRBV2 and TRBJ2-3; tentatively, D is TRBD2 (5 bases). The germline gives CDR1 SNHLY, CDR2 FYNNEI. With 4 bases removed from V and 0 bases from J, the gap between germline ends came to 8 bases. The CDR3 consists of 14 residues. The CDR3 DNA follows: TGTGCCAGCAGTGCTAGGACTAGCACAGATACGCAGTATTTT. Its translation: CASSARTSTDTQYF.

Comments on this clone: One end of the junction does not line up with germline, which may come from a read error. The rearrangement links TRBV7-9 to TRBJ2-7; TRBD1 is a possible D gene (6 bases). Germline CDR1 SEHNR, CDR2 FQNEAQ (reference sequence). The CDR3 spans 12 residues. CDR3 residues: CSSSFQGYEQYF. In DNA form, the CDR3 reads TGTTCCAGCAGCTTTCAGGGGTACGAGCAGTACTTC.

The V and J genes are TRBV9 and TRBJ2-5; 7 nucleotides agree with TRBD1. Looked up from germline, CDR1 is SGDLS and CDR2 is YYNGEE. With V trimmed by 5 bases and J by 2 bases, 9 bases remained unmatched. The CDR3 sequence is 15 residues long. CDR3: CASSPGQVRQETQYF. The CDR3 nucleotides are TGTGCCAGCAGTCCCGGACAGGTGAGACAAGAGACCCAGTACTTC.

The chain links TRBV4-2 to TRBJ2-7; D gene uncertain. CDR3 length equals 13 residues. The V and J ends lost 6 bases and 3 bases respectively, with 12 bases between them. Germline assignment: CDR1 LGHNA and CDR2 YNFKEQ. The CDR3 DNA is TGTGCCAGCAGTAATAGCCCTCGCTACGAGCAGTACTTC. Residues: CASSNSPRYEQYF.

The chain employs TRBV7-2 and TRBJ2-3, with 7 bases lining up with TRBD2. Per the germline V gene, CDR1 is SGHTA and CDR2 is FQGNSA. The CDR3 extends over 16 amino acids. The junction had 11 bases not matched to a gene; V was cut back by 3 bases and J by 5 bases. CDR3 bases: TGTGCCAGCAGCTTCCAGGGAGGGCCTAGTTTAGATACGCAGTATTTT. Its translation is CASSFQGGPSLDTQYF.

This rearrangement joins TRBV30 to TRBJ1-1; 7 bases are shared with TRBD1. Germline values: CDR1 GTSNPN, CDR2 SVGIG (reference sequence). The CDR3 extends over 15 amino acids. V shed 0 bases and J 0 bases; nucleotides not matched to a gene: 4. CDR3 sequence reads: CAWSVVDRMNTEAFF. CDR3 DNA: TGTGCCTGGAGTGTAGTGGACAGGATGAACACTGAAGCTTTCTTT.

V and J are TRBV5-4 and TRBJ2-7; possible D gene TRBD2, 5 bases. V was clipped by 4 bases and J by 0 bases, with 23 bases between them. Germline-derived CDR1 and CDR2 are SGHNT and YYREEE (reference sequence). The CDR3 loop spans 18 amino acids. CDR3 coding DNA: TGTGCCAGCAGCCCCTCCCCGGGTAGCGCATTAAGCTCCTACGAGCAGTACTTC. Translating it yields CASSPSPGSALSSYEQYF.

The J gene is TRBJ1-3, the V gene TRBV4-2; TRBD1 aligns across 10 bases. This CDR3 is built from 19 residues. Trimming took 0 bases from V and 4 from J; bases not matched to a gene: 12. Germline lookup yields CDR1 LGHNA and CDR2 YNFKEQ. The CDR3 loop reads CASSQDSFRQGAVGNTIYF. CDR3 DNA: TGTGCCAGCAGCCAAGATTCGTTCCGACAGGGGGCGGTAGGAAACACCATATATTTT.

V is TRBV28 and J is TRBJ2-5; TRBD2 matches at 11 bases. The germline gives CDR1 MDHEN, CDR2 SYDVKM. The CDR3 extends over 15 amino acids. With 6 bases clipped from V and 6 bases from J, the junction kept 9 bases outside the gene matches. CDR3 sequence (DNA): TGTGCCAGCAGCAAAGGGACTAGCGGAATTAAGACCCAGTACTTC. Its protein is CASSKGTSGIKTQYF.

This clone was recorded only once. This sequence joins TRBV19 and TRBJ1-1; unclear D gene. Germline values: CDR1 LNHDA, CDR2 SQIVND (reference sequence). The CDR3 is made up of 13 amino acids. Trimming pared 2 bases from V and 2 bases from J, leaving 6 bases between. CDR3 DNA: TGTGCCAGTAGTATACGAGGAAACACTGAAGCTTTCTTT. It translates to CASSIRGNTEAFF.

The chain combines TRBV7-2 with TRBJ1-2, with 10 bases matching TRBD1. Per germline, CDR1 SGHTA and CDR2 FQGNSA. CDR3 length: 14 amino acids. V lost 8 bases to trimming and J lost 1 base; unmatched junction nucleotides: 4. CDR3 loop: CASGGQGNNYGYTF. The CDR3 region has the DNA TGTGCCAGCGGGGGACAGGGGAATAACTATGGCTACACCTTC.

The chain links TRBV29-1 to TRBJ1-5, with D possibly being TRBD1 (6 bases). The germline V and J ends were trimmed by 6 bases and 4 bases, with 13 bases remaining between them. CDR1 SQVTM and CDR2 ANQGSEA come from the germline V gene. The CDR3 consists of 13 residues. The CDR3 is CSVLEGGNQPQHF. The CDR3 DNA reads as TGCAGCGTCTTGGAGGGGGGGAATCAGCCCCAGCATTTT.

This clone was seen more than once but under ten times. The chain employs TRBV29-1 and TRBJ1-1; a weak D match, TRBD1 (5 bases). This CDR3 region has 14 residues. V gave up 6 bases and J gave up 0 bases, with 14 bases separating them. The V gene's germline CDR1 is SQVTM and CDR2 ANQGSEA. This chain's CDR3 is CSVTPDSMNTEAFF. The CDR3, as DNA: TGCAGCGTGACCCCCGACAGCATGAACACTGAAGCTTTCTTT.

The chain's CDR3 is CASSPGTVQTEAFF. The DNA for the CDR3 is TGTGCCAGCAGCCCCGGGACAGTTCAGACTGAAGCTTTCTTT. The chain has TRBV7-2 and TRBJ1-1, with 7 positions matching TRBD1. CDR3 length equals 14 residues. The trim removed 5 bases at V and 5 bases at J, leaving 8 bases unmatched. Germline V lookup: CDR1 SGHTA, CDR2 FQGNSA.

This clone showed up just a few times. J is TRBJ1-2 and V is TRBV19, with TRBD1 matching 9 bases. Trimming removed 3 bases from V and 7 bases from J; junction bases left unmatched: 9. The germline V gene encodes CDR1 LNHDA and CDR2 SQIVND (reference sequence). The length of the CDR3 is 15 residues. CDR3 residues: CASSISQQGASGYTF. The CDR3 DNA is TGTGCCAGTAGTATCTCCCAACAGGGGGCGAGTGGCTACACCTTC. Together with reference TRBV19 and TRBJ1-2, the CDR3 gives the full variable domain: DGGITQSPKYLFRKEGQNVTLSCEQNLNHDAMYWYRQDPGQGLRLIYYSQIVNDFQKGDIAEGYSVSREKKESFPLTVTSAQKNPTAFYLCASSISQQGASGYTFGSGTRLTVV.

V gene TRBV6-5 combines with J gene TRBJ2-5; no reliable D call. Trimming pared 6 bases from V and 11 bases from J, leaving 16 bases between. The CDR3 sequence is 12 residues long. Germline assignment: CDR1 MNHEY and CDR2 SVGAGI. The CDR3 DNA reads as TGTGCCAGCAGACCCAGTAGCTCGGAGCAGTACTTC. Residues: CASRPSSSEQYF.

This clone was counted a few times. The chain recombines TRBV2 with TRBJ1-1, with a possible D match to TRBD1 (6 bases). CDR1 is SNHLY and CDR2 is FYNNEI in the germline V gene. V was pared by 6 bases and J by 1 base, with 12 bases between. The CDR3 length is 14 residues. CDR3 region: CASRWDTENTEAFF. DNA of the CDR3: TGTGCCAGCAGGTGGGACACCGAGAACACTGAAGCTTTCTTT.